These T cell receptor beta chains were read from a single sample in a study of beta chain features in type 1 diabetes. Some clones are missing from TCRdb's copy, which holds only in-frame ones; the method was immunoSEQ multiplex PCR. The data hold about 290,000 clones, with 8% observed a single time. Source material: central memory CD4+ T cells from blood. The receptors come from a woman between 18 and 29 years old in good health. Both conserved end residues are part of each CDR3. The D gene is left open where the match is weak. For some rows the clone size is stated as once, few or many, or as a class when expanded; others skip it.

v_call	clone_size	j_call	d_call	cdr3_nt	cdr3_aa
TRBV6-5	.	TRBJ1-1	TRBD1	TGTGCCAGCAGTGGACAGGGAATAACTGAAGCTTTCTTT	CASSGQGITEAFF
TRBV5-5	.	TRBJ2-5	TRBD1	TGTGCCAGCAGCTTGACAGGGGAAGAGACCCAGTACTTC	CASSLTGEETQYF
TRBV7-3	many	TRBJ2-3	.	TGTGCCAGCAGCTTACAGGGAGGAGGTACAGATACGCAGTATTTT	CASSLQGGGTDTQYF
TRBV18	many	TRBJ2-3	.	TGTGCCAGCTCACCACAGTCCGGGGAAGATACGCAGTATTTT	CASSPQSGEDTQYF
TRBV28	few	TRBJ2-2	.	TGTGCCAGCAGTTCGGGGGGCTGGGACACCGGGGAGCTGTTTTTT	CASSSGGWDTGELFF
TRBV2	.	TRBJ2-1	.	TGTGCCAGCAGCGTGCCCATCCCCAGTGGCGAGCAGTTCTTC	CASSVPIPSGEQFF
TRBV6-5	many	TRBJ1-5	.	TGTGCCAGCAGTTCAGCCGTCAATCAGCCCCAGCATTTT	CASSSAVNQPQHF
TRBV7-9	.	TRBJ2-1	.	TGTGCCAGCAGCCCACAGGGAACAACCAACAATGAGCAGTTCTTC	CASSPQGTTNNEQFF
TRBV7-2	few	TRBJ2-7	.	TGTGCCAGCAGCCTCAAATCCTCCTACGAGCAGTACTTC	CASSLKSSYEQYF
TRBV28	few	TRBJ1-1	.	TGTGCCAGCAGCTCCCCTGGGGGGAACACTGAAGCTTTCTTT	CASSSPGGNTEAFF
TRBV5-1	.	TRBJ2-7	.	TGCGCCAGCAGAGTTTTTACAGGGACCTACGAGCAGTACTTC	CASRVFTGTYEQYF
TRBV25-1	few	TRBJ1-2	.	TGTGCCAGCAGCGAACCGGGAGCCAAAATGGGCTACACCTTC	CASSEPGAKMGYTF
TRBV9	many	TRBJ1-1	.	TGTGCCAGCAGCGTGGGGCCGGGGACTGAAGCTTTCTTT	CASSVGPGTEAFF
TRBV29-1	.	TRBJ2-5	.	TGCAGCGTTGAGGGGGGATTCGGGACCCAGTACTTC	CSVEGGFGTQYF
TRBV18	few	TRBJ1-3	.	TGTGCCAGCTCACCACCGGGATCCACCATATATTTT	CASSPPGSTIYF
TRBV6-1	few	TRBJ2-7	TRBD1	TGTGCCAGCAGTGAACCATACAGGGGAAGCGAGCAGTACTTC	CASSEPYRGSEQYF
TRBV10-3	many	TRBJ2-3	.	TGTGCCATCAGTGAGTTTGCGGGTTCCACAGATACGCAGTATTTT	CAISEFAGSTDTQYF
TRBV7-2	few	TRBJ2-3	.	TGTGCCAGCTCGCTTGCCGGACGGGGCACAGATACGCAGTATTTT	CASSLAGRGTDTQYF
TRBV7-9	.	TRBJ2-1	TRBD2	TGTGCCAGCAGCTTAGAGGGGACTAGCTATGATGAGCAGTTCTTC	CASSLEGTSYDEQFF
TRBV5-1	many	TRBJ1-5	.	TGCGCCAGCAGCTTGGGCTCTGCGGGCGAGGTCCAGCATTTT	CASSLGSAGEVQHF
TRBV27	few	TRBJ1-1	.	TGTGCCAGCAGTCGTCTAGGGGGGAGTGAAGCTTTCTTT	CASSRLGGSEAFF
TRBV7-9	.	TRBJ2-3	TRBD2	TGTGCCAGCAGCTTAGTTCTAGCGGCCTCAGATACGCAGTATTTT	CASSLVLAASDTQYF
TRBV5-6	.	TRBJ2-2	TRBD1	TGTGCCAGCAGCTTCCGGGACAGCCACACCGGGGAGCTGTTTTTT	CASSFRDSHTGELFF
TRBV30	few	TRBJ2-1	.	TGTGCCTGGGGCCCCTGGGGGCAGTTCTTC	CAWGPWGQFF
TRBV6-1	few	TRBJ1-6	TRBD1	TGTGCCAGCAGCGGGACAGGGGATACTTCACCCCTCCACTTT	CASSGTGDTSPLHF
TRBV18	few	TRBJ2-7	.	TGTGCCAGCTCACTGATCGACGGCTACGAGCAGTACTTC	CASSLIDGYEQYF
TRBV4-3	.	TRBJ2-1	.	TGCGCCAGCAGCCGGGGCCTAAGCTCCTACAATGAGCAGTTCTTC	CASSRGLSSYNEQFF